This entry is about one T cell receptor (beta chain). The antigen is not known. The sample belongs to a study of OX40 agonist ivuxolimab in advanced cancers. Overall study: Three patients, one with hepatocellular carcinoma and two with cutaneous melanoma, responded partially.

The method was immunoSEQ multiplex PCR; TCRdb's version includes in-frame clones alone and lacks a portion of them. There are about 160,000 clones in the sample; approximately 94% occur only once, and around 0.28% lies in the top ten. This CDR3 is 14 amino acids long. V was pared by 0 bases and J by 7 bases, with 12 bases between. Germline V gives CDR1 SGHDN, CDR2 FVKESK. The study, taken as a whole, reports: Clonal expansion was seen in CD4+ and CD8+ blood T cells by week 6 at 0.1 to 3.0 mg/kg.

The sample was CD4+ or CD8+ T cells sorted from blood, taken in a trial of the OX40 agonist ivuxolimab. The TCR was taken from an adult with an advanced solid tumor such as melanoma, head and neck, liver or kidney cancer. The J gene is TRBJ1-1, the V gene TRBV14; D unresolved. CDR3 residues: CASSQEVRGSEAFF. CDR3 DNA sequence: TGTGCCAGCAGCCAAGAAGTACGCGGCAGTGAAGCTTTCTTT.